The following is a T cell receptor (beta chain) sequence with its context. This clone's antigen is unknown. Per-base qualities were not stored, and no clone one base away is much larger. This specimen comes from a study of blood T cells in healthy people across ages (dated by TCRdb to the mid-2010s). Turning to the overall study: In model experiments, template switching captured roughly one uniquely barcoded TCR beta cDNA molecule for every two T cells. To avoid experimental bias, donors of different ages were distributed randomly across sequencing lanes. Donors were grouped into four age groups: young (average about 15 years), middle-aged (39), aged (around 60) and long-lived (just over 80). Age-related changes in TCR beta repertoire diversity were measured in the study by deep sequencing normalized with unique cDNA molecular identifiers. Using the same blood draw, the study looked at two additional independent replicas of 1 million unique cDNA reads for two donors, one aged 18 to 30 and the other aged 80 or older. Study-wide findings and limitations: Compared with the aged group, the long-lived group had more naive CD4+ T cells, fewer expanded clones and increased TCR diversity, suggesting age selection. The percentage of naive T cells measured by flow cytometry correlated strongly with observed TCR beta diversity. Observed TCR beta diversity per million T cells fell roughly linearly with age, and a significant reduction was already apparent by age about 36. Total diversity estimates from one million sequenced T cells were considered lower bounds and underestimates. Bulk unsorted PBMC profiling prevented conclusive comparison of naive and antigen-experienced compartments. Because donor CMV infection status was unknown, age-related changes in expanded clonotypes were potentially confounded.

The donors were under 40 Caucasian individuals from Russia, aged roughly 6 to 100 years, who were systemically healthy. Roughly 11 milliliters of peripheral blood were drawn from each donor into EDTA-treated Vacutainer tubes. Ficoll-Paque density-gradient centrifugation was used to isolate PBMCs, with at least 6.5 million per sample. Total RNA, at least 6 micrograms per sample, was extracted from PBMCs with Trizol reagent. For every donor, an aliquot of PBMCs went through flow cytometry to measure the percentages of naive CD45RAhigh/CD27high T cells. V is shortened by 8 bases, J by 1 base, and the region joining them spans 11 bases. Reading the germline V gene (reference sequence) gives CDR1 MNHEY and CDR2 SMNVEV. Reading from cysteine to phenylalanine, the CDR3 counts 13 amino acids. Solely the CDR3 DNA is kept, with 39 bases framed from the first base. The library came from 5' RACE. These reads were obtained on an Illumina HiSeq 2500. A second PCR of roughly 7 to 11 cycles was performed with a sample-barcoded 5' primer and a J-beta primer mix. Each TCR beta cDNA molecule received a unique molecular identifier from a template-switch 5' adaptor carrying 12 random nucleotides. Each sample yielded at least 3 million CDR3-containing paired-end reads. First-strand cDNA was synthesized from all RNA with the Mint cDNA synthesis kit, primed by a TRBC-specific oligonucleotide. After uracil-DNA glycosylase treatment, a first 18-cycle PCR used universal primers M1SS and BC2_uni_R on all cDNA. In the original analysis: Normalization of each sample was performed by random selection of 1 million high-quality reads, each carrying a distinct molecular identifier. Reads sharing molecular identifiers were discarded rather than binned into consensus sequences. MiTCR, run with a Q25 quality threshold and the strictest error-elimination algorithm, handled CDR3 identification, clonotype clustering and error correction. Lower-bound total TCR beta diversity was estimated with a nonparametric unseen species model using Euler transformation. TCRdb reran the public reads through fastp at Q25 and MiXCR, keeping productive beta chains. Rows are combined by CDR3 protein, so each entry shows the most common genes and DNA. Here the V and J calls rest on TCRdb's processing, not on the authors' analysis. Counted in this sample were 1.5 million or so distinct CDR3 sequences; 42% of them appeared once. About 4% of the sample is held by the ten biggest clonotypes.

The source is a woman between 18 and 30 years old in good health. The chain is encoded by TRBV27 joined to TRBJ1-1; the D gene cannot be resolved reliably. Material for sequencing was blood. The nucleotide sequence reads TGTGCCAGCTGGGAACAGCCGAACACTGAAGCTTTCTTT. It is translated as CASWEQPNTEAFF.